This TCR beta chain was identified in a study of T-cell reconstitution after alpha-beta-depleted transplantation in children. General observations from the study: Expanded clones from the graft, numbering several hundred, reportedly supplied alpha-beta T cells about two months after transplant.

As for this clonotype: What it recognizes is unknown.

Unique molecular identifiers were used to barcode this TCRbeta library. Each CDR3 protein is one row after TCRdb ran MiXCR on the PCR reads. The sample has a few hundred thousand distinct CDR3 sequences; roughly 44% are singletons. The CDR3 spans 14 residues. CDR1 and CDR2 (germline): MDHEN, SYDVKM. The V and J ends lost 3 bases and 3 bases respectively, with 11 bases between them. This receptor was taken from a girl aged 2-15 years with aplastic anemia, due to receive a stem cell transplant. The source was PBMCs, collected before TCRalphabeta/CD19-depleted stem cell transplant. The rearrangement links TRBV28 to TRBJ1-2; no firm D call. CDR3 sequence (DNA): TGTGCCAGCAGTTTGACCCAGGAGGACTATGGCTACACCTTC. It yields the protein CASSLTQEDYGYTF.